These 14 T cell receptor beta chains share one sample of origin, sequenced in a study of cytomegalovirus exposure and HLA in healthy donors. A multiplex PCR was run with 60 Vbeta primers and 13 Jbeta primers. TCRdb keeps only in-frame clones here, not all; method: immunoSEQ multiplex PCR. The table lists 180,000 or so clones, approximately 85% of them singletons. The source material was PBMCs. The receptors stem from a man between 18 and 35 years old in good health and CMV-seropositive.

The chain links TRBV5-1 to TRBJ2-3; 7 nucleotides agree with TRBD1. The trim removed 4 bases at V and 4 bases at J, leaving 9 bases unmatched. The V gene's germline CDR1 is SGHRS and CDR2 YFSETQ. This CDR3 is 15 amino acids long. CDR3 coding DNA: TGCGCCAGCAGCGTCCGGGACAGTAGCGCAGATACGCAGTATTTT. As protein: CASSVRDSSADTQYF. Based on the CDR3 plus reference TRBV5-1 and TRBJ2-3, the full variable domain is KAGVTQTPRYLIKTRGQQVTLSCSPISGHRSVSWYQQTPGQGLQFLFEYFSETQRNKGNFPGRFSGRQFSNSRSEMNVSTLELGDSALYLCASSVRDSSADTQYFGPGTRLTVL.

V and J are TRBV5-1 and TRBJ1-1; 9 bases agree with TRBD1. This CDR3 is 18 amino acids long. Germline lookup yields CDR1 SGHRS and CDR2 YFSETQ. The V and J ends lost 4 bases and 0 bases, in that order; junction bases with no gene match: 13. The CDR3 DNA reads as TGCGCCAGCAGCCCTATGCCACAGGGGGCTGGAATGAACACTGAAGCTTTCTTT. The encoded protein is CASSPMPQGAGMNTEAFF.

A single count supports this clone. The rearrangement uses TRBV28 and TRBJ1-3; weak D call: TRBD1 (6 bases). The CDR3 totals 16 residues. Between the trimmed V and J ends, which lost 6 bases and 4 bases, there was a span of 19 bases. CDR1 is MDHEN and CDR2 is SYDVKM in the germline V gene. CDR3: CASSLLKGGEGNTIYF. CDR3 sequence (DNA): TGTGCCAGCAGCCTCCTAAAGGGGGGGGAAGGAAACACCATATATTTT.

The chain joins TRBV11-2 to TRBJ1-1; 7 nucleotides align to TRBD1. This CDR3 has 13 amino acids. J lost 4 bases, V lost 3 bases, and 2 bases had no gene match. CDR1 and CDR2 from the germline V gene are SGHAT and FQNNGV. The CDR3 region has the DNA TGTGCCAGCAGCTTCAGGGGGAGCACTGAAGCTTTCTTT. It encodes CASSFRGSTEAFF.

The V and J genes are TRBV5-4 and TRBJ2-1, with 14 bases identical to TRBD2. This CDR3 contains 15 residues. Germline lookup yields CDR1 SGHNT and CDR2 YYREEE (reference sequence). J was trimmed by 9 bases and V by 4 bases; bases with no gene match: 6. The CDR3 DNA reads TGTGCCAGCAGCCCGACTAGCGGGGGGGCAGGTGAGCAGTTCTTC. This encodes CASSPTSGGAGEQFF.

This chain connects TRBV12-5 to TRBJ1-1, with D hard to call. This CDR3 has 13 residues. Germline CDR1 and CDR2: LGHNT and FRNRAP. V was clipped by 1 base and J by 11 bases, with 14 bases between them. DNA of the CDR3: TGTGCTAGTGGTTTGGCAGGTGGGGAGTCGGCTTTCTTT. Translated, it gives CASGLAGGESAFF.

Only one count was recorded for this clone. The gene calls are TRBV15 and TRBJ1-2; D not resolved. V was trimmed by 0 bases and J by 2 bases, leaving 10 bases between them. In germline, CDR1 is LNHNV, CDR2 YYDKDF (reference sequence). The CDR3 extends over 15 amino acids. In DNA, the CDR3 is TGTGCCACCAGCAGAGACAGATTATTAAACTATGGCTACACCTTC. Protein sequence: CATSRDRLLNYGYTF.

The CDR3: CASSQPTSTSTDTQYF. CDR3 sequence (DNA): TGTGCCAGCAGCCAACCCACGAGTACGAGCACAGATACGCAGTATTTT. The chain joins TRBV16 to TRBJ2-3; no reliable D call. Germline lookup yields CDR1 KGHSY and CDR2 FQNENV. This CDR3 has 16 amino acids. V was shortened by 2 bases and J by 0 bases, with 12 bases between the two germline ends.

The J gene is TRBJ2-1, the V gene TRBV2; D gene uncertain. CDR1 is SNHLY and CDR2 is FYNNEI in the germline V gene. Trimming took 8 bases from V and 7 from J, leaving 18 bases between them. The CDR3 length is 14 residues. CDR3 nucleotide sequence: TGTGCCAGCGTCATGCGGAGTATGGCTAATGAGCAGTTCTTC. This gives the protein CASVMRSMANEQFF.

On this clone itself: The same CDR3 is also encoded by other DNA sequences in this sample. The chain has TRBV18 and TRBJ1-1, with TRBD1 identical over 9 bases. In germline, CDR1 is KGHSH, CDR2 LQKENI. The CDR3 loop spans 14 amino acids. J lost 1 base, V lost 3 bases, and 0 bases had no gene match. The CDR3 bases are TGTGCCAGCTCACCGGGACAGGGGAACACTGAAGCTTTCTTT. This gives the protein CASSPGQGNTEAFF.

The chain links TRBV9 to TRBJ2-1, with TRBD2 matching 8 bases. J lost 4 bases, V lost 4 bases, and 4 bases had no gene match. Germline lookup yields CDR1 SGDLS and CDR2 YYNGEE. This CDR3 spans 14 amino acids. CDR3 sequence reads: CASSPRGVYNEQFF. The CDR3 DNA sequence: TGTGCCAGCAGCCCGCGGGGGGTTTACAATGAGCAGTTCTTC.

The chain has TRBV5-1 and TRBJ1-3; 8 bases align to TRBD1. This CDR3 has 16 amino acids. Germline-derived CDR1 and CDR2 are SGHRS and YFSETQ. V shed 4 bases and J 0 bases; nucleotides not matched to a gene: 6. CDR3 DNA: TGCGCCAGCAGCCAACAGGGGGAGCCCTCTGGAAACACCATATATTTT. This sequence encodes CASSQQGEPSGNTIYF.

This clone was detected only once. The rearrangement joins TRBV9 to TRBJ1-2, with a tentative D call TRBD1 (5 bases). This CDR3 is 12 amino acids long. Trimming stripped 3 bases from V and 6 bases from J, with 9 bases between. The germline V gene encodes CDR1 SGDLS and CDR2 YYNGEE. The CDR3 reads CASSDRINGYTF. The DNA of the CDR3 is TGTGCCAGCAGCGACAGGATTAATGGCTACACCTTC.

V and J are TRBV27 and TRBJ1-2, with 7 nucleotides matching TRBD1. Germline-derived CDR1 and CDR2 are MNHEY and SMNVEV (reference sequence). V lost 6 bases, J lost 9 bases, and 13 bases stayed unmatched. The CDR3 has 14 amino acids. The CDR3 nucleotides are TGTGCCAGCAGAGAGGCAGGGGGATCAAACAGCTACACCTTC. Protein: CASREAGGSNSYTF.